Following are 16 T cell receptor beta chains from one sample sequenced in a study of blood T cell repertoires in COVID-19. Assay: immunoSEQ multiplex PCR; the TCRdb copy retains only in-frame clones and omits some. The table records 20,000 or so clones, more than 85% of them present only once. The sequenced sample was peripheral blood. Receptor source: a man aged 65 to 79 with acute or convalescent COVID-19.

J is TRBJ1-4 and V is TRBV5-8; TRBD1 agrees at 9 bases. The CDR3 is 15 residues long. V lost 4 bases, J lost 6 bases, and 7 bases stayed unmatched. Germline-derived CDR1 and CDR2 are SGHTS and YDEGEE. In nucleotides, the CDR3 is TGTGCCAGCAGCCCTTGGACAGGGGAAGATGAAAAACTGTTTTTT. Residues: CASSPWTGEDEKLFF.

The chain is built from TRBV6-4 and TRBJ1-3; unclear D gene. The germline gives CDR1 MRHNA, CDR2 SNTAGT. Trimming took off 3 bases at V and 3 bases at J, with 9 bases between the two ends. The CDR3 is 14 residues long. CDR3 region: CASSERVFGNTIYF. In DNA, the CDR3 is TGTGCCAGCAGTGAACGGGTTTTTGGAAACACCATATATTTT.

This chain connects TRBV19 to TRBJ1-5, with 8 bases fitting TRBD1. With V trimmed by 5 bases and J by 6 bases, 6 bases remained unmatched. The CDR3 consists of 14 residues. Germline V gene sequence: CDR1 LNHDA, CDR2 SQIVND (reference sequence). DNA of the CDR3: TGTGCCAGTAGTCTCGGACAGGGAGTTCAGCCCCAGCATTTT. It codes for CASSLGQGVQPQHF.

In DNA form, the CDR3 reads TGTGCCACCAGTGACAGGGTGGCTGACGGGGAGACCCAGTACTTC. Encoded protein: CATSDRVADGETQYF. V and J are TRBV24-1 and TRBJ2-5; maybe TRBD1 (5 bases). CDR3 length: 15 amino acids. Germline values: CDR1 KGHDR, CDR2 SFDVKD. With 4 bases removed from V and 5 bases from J, the gap between germline ends came to 16 bases.

This chain connects TRBV5-6 to TRBJ2-1, with no clear D. Germline V CDR1 and CDR2: SGHDT, YYEEEE. V lost 1 base, J lost 2 bases, and 7 bases lay in between. This CDR3 spans 14 amino acids. The CDR3 region is CASSLSPTYNEQFF. The CDR3 nucleotides are TGTGCCAGCAGCTTGTCCCCCACCTACAATGAGCAGTTCTTC.

The chain recombines TRBV11-2 with TRBJ2-5; TRBD1 might be the D (7 bases). This CDR3 region has 14 residues. V was clipped by 4 bases and J by 5 bases, with 14 bases between them. CDR1 SGHAT and CDR2 FQNNGV come from the germline V gene. CDR3 sequence: CASSSGPGGETQYF. The CDR3 DNA reads as TGTGCCAGCAGCTCAGGACCAGGGGGGGAGACCCAGTACTTC.

For this clone: Relative to the germline gene, one junction end is altered; a read error may explain this. The gene calls are TRBV5-4 and TRBJ1-2, with a weak D call TRBD1 (6 bases). This CDR3 is 12 amino acids long. Looked up from germline, CDR1 is SGHNT and CDR2 is YYREEE (reference sequence). The CDR3 loop reads CASRSDRQAGSF. CDR3 nucleotide sequence: TGTGCCAGCAGATCAGACCGACAGGCGGGTAGCTTC.

This clone has only a few counts. The chain uses TRBV18 and TRBJ2-7; tentative D call: TRBD2 (5 bases). Germline assignment: CDR1 KGHSH and CDR2 LQKENI. The CDR3 runs 17 residues. Deletions cut 6 bases from V and 0 bases from J, with 21 bases between. As DNA, the CDR3 is TGTGCCAGCTCTCCCAGCCGAAAGGGAGCCGTCTCCTACGAGCAGTACTTC. Translating gives CASSPSRKGAVSYEQYF.

V and J are TRBV6-5 and TRBJ2-2; 8 bases match TRBD1. This CDR3 region has 14 residues. V dropped 6 bases and J dropped 7; count of bases not matched to a gene: 7. The germline V gene encodes CDR1 MNHEY and CDR2 SVGAGI. CDR3 amino acids: CASSRAQGVGELFF. DNA for the CDR3: TGTGCCAGCAGCCGTGCACAGGGGGTCGGGGAGCTGTTTTTT.

This sequence joins TRBV19 and TRBJ1-5; 9 nucleotides agree with TRBD1. The CDR3 spans 14 residues. V was pared by 5 bases and J by 9 bases, with 8 bases of the junction left unmatched. Germline assignment: CDR1 LNHDA and CDR2 SQIVND (reference sequence). CDR3 DNA: TGTGCCAGTAGTTGGGGACAGGGCCCGCCGCCCCAGCATTTT. As protein: CASSWGQGPPPQHF. Drawing the rest from reference TRBV19 and TRBJ1-5, the complete variable domain is DGGITQSPKYLFRKEGQNVTLSCEQNLNHDAMYWYRQDPGQGLRLIYYSQIVNDFQKGDIAEGYSVSREKKESFPLTVTSAQKNPTAFYLCASSWGQGPPPQHFGDGTRLSIL.

The chain carries TRBV5-1 and TRBJ2-3; D is unresolved. Trimming cost V 0 bases and J 5 bases, with 7 bases left between them. The germline gives CDR1 SGHRS, CDR2 YFSETQ. CDR3 size: 13 residues. The chain's CDR3 is CASSLAVEDTQYF. The CDR3, as DNA: TGCGCCAGCAGCTTGGCGGTAGAAGATACGCAGTATTTT.

V gene TRBV28 combines with J gene TRBJ1-2, with a weak D call TRBD1 (6 bases). The ends were cut back, 4 bases at V and 8 bases at J, with 14 bases in the middle. The CDR3 is made up of 13 amino acids. Germline V gene sequence: CDR1 MDHEN, CDR2 SYDVKM. CDR3 amino acids: CASSSQGLRGYTF. The CDR3 nucleotides read TGTGCCAGCAGTTCACAGGGTCTGCGGGGCTACACCTTC.

There are a few counts of this clone. CDR3 coding DNA: TGTGCCAGCACCCCGACGGGTAATACGCAGTATTTT. Amino acids: CASTPTGNTQYF. The J gene is TRBJ2-3, the V gene TRBV2; D is unresolved. The CDR3 runs 12 residues. V lost 7 bases, J lost 7 bases, and 12 bases lay in between. Per the germline V gene, CDR1 is SNHLY and CDR2 is FYNNEI.

The V gene is TRBV19, the J gene TRBJ2-1, with 12 bases matching TRBD2. The germline V gene has CDR1 LNHDA and CDR2 SQIVND (reference sequence). The CDR3 is 18 residues long. With V trimmed by 2 bases and J by 1 base, 6 bases remained unmatched. The CDR3 coding sequence is TGTGCCAGTAGTATAAGACTAGCGGGAGATTCGTCCTACAATGAGCAGTTCTTC. This sequence encodes CASSIRLAGDSSYNEQFF.

V usage is TRBV24-1 and J usage is TRBJ2-1, with no clear D. The germline gives CDR1 KGHDR, CDR2 SFDVKD. Trimming pared 0 bases from V and 0 bases from J, leaving 8 bases between. This CDR3 contains 16 residues. In DNA, the CDR3 is TGTGCCACCAGTGATTTGGCGGCTAGCTCCTACAATGAGCAGTTCTTC. It specifies CATSDLAASSYNEQFF.

This chain uses TRBV2 with TRBJ2-7; 7 bases fit TRBD2. The CDR3 is made up of 15 amino acids. Looked up from germline, CDR1 is SNHLY and CDR2 is FYNNEI. Unmatched junction bases numbered 12, after V lost 7 bases and J lost 3 bases. The CDR3: CASIRGGDSSYEQYF. Here the CDR3 DNA reads TGTGCCAGCATTCGCGGGGGTGACTCAAGCTACGAGCAGTACTTC.